Shown below are 24 T cell receptor beta chains from a single sample sequenced in a study of PD-1 blockade in classical Hodgkin lymphoma. Each patient relapsed following autologous stem cell transplantation, and prior brentuximab vedotin exposure differed. Assay used: immunoSEQ multiplex PCR; TCRdb lists only in-frame clones, some missing. The repertoire holds over 90,000 clones, with 89% as singletons. The specimen was peripheral blood mononuclear cells (PBMCs), collected before the second cycle of nivolumab. Source of these receptors: a human donor with classical Hodgkin lymphoma.

The rearrangement links TRBV30 to TRBJ1-2; 9 bases map to TRBD1. The CDR3 covers 13 residues. Trimming at V came to 4 bases and at J to 7 bases, leaving 7 bases not matched to a gene. Germline V gives CDR1 GTSNPN, CDR2 SVGIG (reference sequence). DNA of the CDR3: TGTGCCTGGAAATTACAGGGGGCGCGTGGCTACACCTTC. This encodes CAWKLQGARGYTF.

The V gene is TRBV5-1, the J gene TRBJ2-1; unclear D gene. V was clipped by 2 bases and J by 5 bases, with 2 bases between them. Germline-derived CDR1 and CDR2 are SGHRS and YFSETQ. This CDR3 spans 11 amino acids. Written as DNA, the CDR3 is TGCGCCAGCAGCTTTAACAATGAGCAGTTCTTC. It yields the protein CASSFNNEQFF.

The gene calls are TRBV6-5 and TRBJ1-1; no firm D call. This CDR3 is built from 11 residues. V lost 2 bases and J lost 8, with 6 bases in between. Germline V gene lookup returns CDR1 MNHEY and CDR2 SVGAGI. The CDR3, as DNA: TGTGCCAGCAGTTACGTTGGGGAAGCTTTCTTT. Its protein is CASSYVGEAFF.

The chain employs TRBV15 and TRBJ2-7; a weak D match, TRBD2 (6 bases). CDR3 size: 13 residues. V was trimmed by 6 bases and J by 4 bases, leaving 13 bases between them. CDR1 and CDR2 (germline): LNHNV, YYDKDF (reference sequence). The CDR3 nucleotides read TGTGCCACCAGGGCCGGGGGTACTTACGAGCAGTACTTC. Its protein product is CATRAGGTYEQYF.

The chain carries TRBV13 and TRBJ1-2; 7 nucleotides match TRBD1. The junction had 9 bases not matched to a gene; V was cut back by 1 base and J by 4 bases. CDR3 size: 16 residues. CDR1 and CDR2 from the germline V gene are PRHDT and FYEKMQ (reference sequence). The CDR3 DNA reads as TGTGCCAGCAGCTTAGTTGTCAGGGGGTCACTCTATGGCTACACCTTC. It is translated as CASSLVVRGSLYGYTF.

The gene calls are TRBV7-8 and TRBJ2-7, with no clear D. Trimming removed 2 bases at V and 3 bases at J, with 14 bases between. Per germline, CDR1 SGHVS and CDR2 FQNEAQ. This CDR3 region has 15 residues. CDR3 bases: TGTGCCAGCAGCTTAACCGACGGGCCGAACTACGAGCAGTACTTC. It yields the protein CASSLTDGPNYEQYF.

J is TRBJ1-3 and V is TRBV11-2; TRBD1 is a possible D gene (6 bases). The CDR3 spans 15 residues. Germline V gene data show CDR1 as SGHAT and CDR2 as FQNNGV. Trimming removed 5 bases from V and 0 bases from J, with 11 bases in between. CDR3 bases: TGTGCCAGCAGCCAGGGGAGACCCTCTGGAAACACCATATATTTT. This encodes CASSQGRPSGNTIYF.

The chain joins TRBV5-5 to TRBJ2-5; TRBD2 is a possible D gene (6 bases). Looked up from germline, CDR1 is SGHKS and CDR2 is YYEKEE (reference sequence). Trimming removed 4 bases from V and 5 bases from J, with 12 bases in between. There are 13 residues in the CDR3. In DNA form, the CDR3 reads TGTGCCAGCAGCGGAGGGTTTGGGGAGACCCAGTACTTC. The encoded protein is CASSGGFGETQYF.

The V gene is TRBV27, the J gene TRBJ2-1; 7 nucleotides match TRBD1. V lost 5 bases and J lost 3; bases outside the gene matches: 7. The CDR3 is made up of 15 amino acids. Germline V CDR1 and CDR2: MNHEY, SMNVEV (reference sequence). The CDR3 protein is CASSHLGQNYNEQFF. The CDR3 DNA reads TGTGCCAGCAGTCACTTGGGACAGAACTACAATGAGCAGTTCTTC.

This sequence joins TRBV10-3 and TRBJ2-2; 8 positions match TRBD1. The CDR3 totals 14 residues. Germline CDR1 reads ENHRY; CDR2 reads SYGVKD. Trimming removed 11 bases from V and 6 bases from J; junction bases left unmatched: 11. CDR3 in amino acids: CASMDRESPGELFF. The DNA for the CDR3 is TGTGCCTCCATGGACAGGGAATCTCCCGGGGAGCTGTTTTTT.

The chain carries TRBV2 and TRBJ1-4, with 10 nucleotides matching TRBD1. The V gene end was trimmed by 8 bases and the J gene end by 3 bases; junction bases not matched to a gene: 12. Germline V lookup: CDR1 SNHLY, CDR2 FYNNEI. The CDR3 covers 17 residues. The chain's CDR3 is CASLPRDRGSANEKLFF. CDR3 bases: TGTGCCAGCCTTCCTCGGGACAGGGGTTCGGCTAATGAAAAACTGTTTTTT.

The chain couples TRBV7-2 to TRBJ1-5, with TRBD1 as a possible D gene (6 bases). The CDR3 is 15 amino acids. Germline V CDR1 and CDR2: SGHTA, FQGNSA. Trimming took 5 bases from V and 4 from J, leaving 15 bases between them. The CDR3 region has the DNA TGTGCCAGCAGCGTAACAGGGAGATCAAATCAGCCCCAGCATTTT. Protein sequence: CASSVTGRSNQPQHF.

This rearrangement joins TRBV18 to TRBJ2-7; D possibly corresponds to TRBD2 (6 bases). CDR1 KGHSH and CDR2 LQKENI come from the germline V gene. The CDR3 runs 15 residues. Trimming cost V 4 bases and J 3 bases, with 16 bases left between them. CDR3 coding DNA: TGTGCCAGCTCACTCTACGGGACTCCCATCTACGAGCAGTACTTC. Protein product: CASSLYGTPIYEQYF.

The chain combines TRBV29-1 with TRBJ1-1, with 9 bases fitting TRBD1. Germline V gives CDR1 SQVTM, CDR2 ANQGSEA. The V gene end was trimmed by 7 bases and the J gene end by 0 bases; junction bases not matched to a gene: 9. The CDR3 consists of 15 residues. This chain's CDR3 is CSATWRTGVNTEAFF. The CDR3 region has the DNA TGCAGCGCCACCTGGAGGACAGGGGTGAACACTGAAGCTTTCTTT.

V gene TRBV10-3 combines with J gene TRBJ2-7; D gene uncertain. Trimming cost V 6 bases and J 3 bases, with 9 bases left between them. This CDR3 is built from 12 residues. The germline CDR1 and CDR2 sequences are ENHRY and SYGVKD. As DNA, the CDR3 is TGTGCCATCAGCTCAAGGGACTACGAGCAGTACTTC. It is translated as CAISSRDYEQYF.

The chain is built from TRBV10-1 and TRBJ2-3; the D gene is possibly TRBD2 (7 bases). The germline CDR1 and CDR2 sequences are WNHNN and SYGVQD (reference sequence). The CDR3 length is 15 residues. V lost 3 bases, J lost 7 bases, and 17 bases lay in between. The CDR3 sequence: CASSESGGVKNTQYF. The CDR3 DNA reads as TGCGCCAGCAGTGAATCGGGGGGCGTTAAGAATACGCAGTATTTT.

Concerning this clone itself: An end of the junction does not agree with germline; a read error may underlie this. This chain uses TRBV18 with TRBJ2-1, with 7 bases lining up with TRBD2. The CDR3 is 18 amino acids. Germline V gene sequence: CDR1 KGHSH, CDR2 LQKENI. CDR3 in DNA: TGTGCCAGCTCGCCACCGCGAAAATTCGGACTAGACGACAATGAGCAGTTCTTC. This encodes CASSPPRKFGLDDNEQFF.

This clone was observed a single time. Here the CDR3 DNA reads TGTGCCAGCAGTCAGGCGGGAGGGAGTCGCAATCAGCCCCAGCATTTT. Translation gives CASSQAGGSRNQPQHF. The J gene is TRBJ1-5, the V gene TRBV28; D is unresolved. Trimming pared 5 bases from V and 2 bases from J, leaving 16 bases between. Germline V gene lookup returns CDR1 MDHEN and CDR2 SYDVKM. The CDR3 contains 16 residues. Full variable domain (missing parts from reference TRBV28 and TRBJ1-5): DVKVTQSSRYLVKRTGEKVFLECVQDMDHENMFWYRQDPGLGLRLIYFSYDVKMKEKGDIPEGYSVSREKKERFSLILESASTNQTSMYLCASSQAGGSRNQPQHFGDGTRLSIL.

This rearrangement joins TRBV5-1 to TRBJ2-7; perhaps TRBD1 as D (5 bases). V was pared by 4 bases and J by 7 bases, with 15 bases between. The CDR3 has 13 amino acids. Germline V gene sequence: CDR1 SGHRS, CDR2 YFSETQ. This chain's CDR3 is CASSGESRVEQYF. The CDR3 DNA sequence: TGCGCCAGCAGCGGCGAGTCCAGGGTTGAGCAGTACTTC.

This chain uses TRBV6-5 with TRBJ2-2; the D call may be TRBD1 or TRBD2 (5 bases each). The V gene's germline CDR1 is MNHEY and CDR2 SVGAGI. There are 15 residues in the CDR3. V shed 6 bases and J shed 4 bases, with 15 bases lying between them. The CDR3, as DNA: TGTGCCAGCAGCCAACAGGAGGTGGGCACCGGGGAGCTGTTTTTT. This codes for CASSQQEVGTGELFF.

J is TRBJ2-3 and V is TRBV18; D gene uncertain. Trimming took 5 bases from V and 1 from J, leaving 7 bases between them. The CDR3 sequence is 13 residues long. Per germline, CDR1 KGHSH and CDR2 LQKENI. CDR3 region: CASSSWGTDTQYF. The DNA of the CDR3 is TGTGCCAGCTCATCTTGGGGCACAGATACGCAGTATTTT.

This chain links TRBV14 with TRBJ2-7, with TRBD1 matching over 7 bases. Trimming took 5 bases from V and 4 from J; bases not matched to a gene: 11. The CDR3 totals 15 residues. The germline CDR1 and CDR2 sequences are SGHDN and FVKESK. CDR3 coding DNA: TGTGCCAGCAGCACAGCGACAGGGTTGAGGTACGAGCAGTACTTC. Translated: CASSTATGLRYEQYF.

The chain has TRBV4-1 and TRBJ2-3; 7 nucleotides line up with TRBD2. The germline V gene has CDR1 MGHRA and CDR2 YSYEKL. V shed 0 bases, J shed 4 bases, and the junction held 7 bases outside the gene matches. This CDR3 is 16 amino acids long. The CDR3, as DNA: TGCGCCAGCAGCCAAGAGGTGGCGGGAGTAGCAGATACGCAGTATTTT. It specifies CASSQEVAGVADTQYF.

DNA of the CDR3: TGTGCCATCCGGGACCGACTCACAGATACGCAGTATTTT. Protein sequence: CAIRDRLTDTQYF. The V gene is TRBV28, the J gene TRBJ2-3; either TRBD1 or TRBD2 may supply D (5 bases each). Germline V gene lookup returns CDR1 MDHEN and CDR2 SYDVKM. The CDR3 sequence is 13 residues long. V lost 10 bases to trimming and J lost 2 bases, with 13 bases between them.